The T cell receptor beta chain described here comes from a study of cytomegalovirus exposure and HLA in healthy donors. Study in general: A subsequent analysis stated that the approximately 110 validation repertoires were run on the same platform as the 600 to 750 first-cohort repertoires.

With respect to this clone: Its antigen is unknown.

General observations from the study: Cytomegalovirus association was listed for about 160 TCR beta chains. In the 130 or so validation repertoires, about 94% of cluster scores exceeded 0, per a later analysis.

There are 15 residues in the CDR3. The germline V gene encodes CDR1 ENHRY and CDR2 SYGVKD. The ends lost 8 bases at V and 5 bases at J; junction bases unmatched: 10. Assay used: immunoSEQ multiplex PCR; TCRdb lists only in-frame clones, some missing. This sample carries roughly 150,000 clones, 85% to 90% of them seen once, and the ten largest clones take approximately 3.2%. The sequence was collected from a woman younger than 30 in good health and CMV-seropositive. The gene calls are TRBV10-3 and TRBJ2-7; 12 bases align to TRBD1. Specimen: PBMCs. CDR3 coding DNA: TGTGCCATCGGCCCGACCGGGACAGGGGGCGACGAGCAGTACTTC. Translation: CAIGPTGTGGDEQYF.